The 12 T cell receptor beta chains in this list originate from one sample, sequenced in a study of identical twins. TCRdb re-analysed the 5' RACE reads in MiXCR, keeping a single row per CDR3 protein. The sample shows hundreds of thousands of distinct CDR3 sequences, around 6.1% of them seen only once. Specimen: naive T cells sorted from blood. Source of these receptors: a man aged 18 to 29 in good health.

This sequence joins TRBV7-2 and TRBJ2-1; 7 bases map to TRBD2. This CDR3 contains 17 residues. V trimming: 6 bases; J trimming: 7 bases; junction bases outside the gene matches: 18. Germline V gives CDR1 SGHTA, CDR2 FQGNSA. The CDR3, as DNA: TGTGCCAGCAGTCCTAGCGGTAGCGGTACGTCTCGGAATGAGCAGTTCTTC. Encoded protein: CASSPSGSGTSRNEQFF.

The V gene is TRBV3-1, the J gene TRBJ2-1; 7 nucleotides line up with TRBD2. Germline V gene lookup returns CDR1 LGHDT and CDR2 YNNKEL (reference sequence). The CDR3 is 17 residues long. Unmatched junction bases numbered 13, after V lost 5 bases and J lost 3 bases. The chain's CDR3 is CASSARLARIYYNEQFF. The DNA of the CDR3 is TGTGCCAGCAGCGCCCGACTAGCAAGGATATACTACAATGAGCAGTTCTTC.

This clonotype came up many times. The chain combines TRBV6-1 with TRBJ2-3, with D tentatively TRBD2 (6 bases). Trimming shortened V by 7 bases and J by 0 bases, and 14 bases separated the two germline ends. The V gene's germline CDR1 is MNHNS and CDR2 SASEGT. There are 15 residues in the CDR3. DNA of the CDR3: TGTGCCAGCACCACCTCCGGGACTAGCACAGATACGCAGTATTTT. This sequence encodes CASTTSGTSTDTQYF.

This clonotype was observed many times. The chain employs TRBV12-3 or TRBV12-4 and TRBJ1-6; the D is unclear. V shed 5 bases and J shed 10 bases, with 6 bases lying between them. CDR3 length: 11 residues. CDR3: CASSPGSPLHF. The CDR3 coding sequence is TGTGCCAGCAGTCCTGGGTCACCCCTCCACTTT.

This clonotype has ten or more counts. CDR3 bases: TGTGCCAGCAGTGAAGCGCATTCACCCCTCCACTTT. Residues: CASSEAHSPLHF. V is TRBV2 and J is TRBJ1-6; D gene uncertain. Per germline, CDR1 SNHLY and CDR2 FYNNEI. V was shortened by 0 bases and J by 8 bases, with 2 bases between the two germline ends. CDR3 size: 12 residues.

This clonotype was counted a few times. The DNA of the CDR3 is TGTGCCAGCAGTGGGGGCCCTGGCTGGAGGCAGACCCAGTACTTC. Its translation is CASSGGPGWRQTQYF. The chain has TRBV27 and TRBJ2-5; maybe TRBD1 (6 bases). The CDR3 extends over 15 amino acids. Germline CDR1 reads MNHEY; CDR2 reads SMNVEV (reference sequence). Trimming took off 5 bases at V and 6 bases at J, with 19 bases between the two ends.

This chain connects TRBV2 to TRBJ2-5; D is unclear. CDR3 size: 14 residues. V was shortened by 10 bases and J by 9 bases, with 24 bases between the two germline ends. Germline V gene data show CDR1 as SNHLY and CDR2 as FYNNEI. CDR3 sequence reads: CATIPRDTMGSQYF. Here the CDR3 DNA reads TGTGCCACCATTCCCCGTGACACAATGGGGTCCCAGTACTTC. The full variable domain, rest sourced from reference TRBV2 and TRBJ2-5, is EPEVTQTPSHQVTQMGQEVILRCVPISNHLYFYWYRQILGQKVEFLVSFYNNEISEKSEIFDDQFSVERPDGSNFTLKIRSTKLEDSAMYFCATIPRDTMGSQYFGPGTRLLVL.

At least ten counts were recorded for this clonotype. CDR3 residues: CSVDGETQYF. DNA for the CDR3: TGCAGCGTTGATGGGGAGACCCAGTACTTC. V gene TRBV29-1 combines with J gene TRBJ2-5; no reliable D call. The germline V gene encodes CDR1 SQVTM and CDR2 ANQGSEA. With 3 bases removed from V and 5 bases from J, the gap between germline ends came to 4 bases. This CDR3 has 10 amino acids. Variable domain in full (rest from reference TRBV29-1 and TRBJ2-5): SAVISQKPSRDICQRGTSLTIQCQVDSQVTMMFWYRQQPGQSLTLIATANQGSEATYESGFVIDKFPISRPNLTFSTLTVSNMSPEDSSIYLCSVDGETQYFGPGTRLLVL.

This clonotype showed up just a few times. The V call is TRBV5-1, the J call TRBJ2-2; 15 bases agree with TRBD2. The V segment lost 2 bases and the J segment 6 bases; nucleotides outside the gene matches: 5. This CDR3 is built from 17 residues. Germline V lookup: CDR1 SGHRS, CDR2 YFSETQ. The CDR3 DNA reads TGCGCCAGCAGCTTCCGGACTAGCGGGAGGGCCGCCGGGGAGCTGTTTTTT. It codes for CASSFRTSGRAAGELFF.

This clonotype was observed many times. V and J are TRBV12-3 or TRBV12-4 and TRBJ2-3; 8 bases match TRBD2. The CDR3 has 15 amino acids. Trimming took 6 bases from V and 1 from J; bases not matched to a gene: 6. This chain's CDR3 is CASRLLGGGTDTQYF. The CDR3 nucleotides are TGTGCCAGCAGACTCCTCGGGGGGGGCACAGATACGCAGTATTTT.

This clonotype was recorded a few times. J is TRBJ2-2 and V is TRBV12-3 or TRBV12-4; TRBD1 matches 8 bases. The J segment lost 4 bases and the V segment lost 2 bases, leaving 9 bases of the junction unmatched. The CDR3 runs 17 residues. The CDR3 DNA is TGTGCCAGCAGTTTATTTTCAGGGGGCGTAGGCACCGGGGAGCTGTTTTTT. It is translated as CASSLFSGGVGTGELFF.

This clonotype has a handful of counts. The V and J genes are TRBV5-1 and TRBJ1-2; 8 nucleotides match TRBD1. The CDR3 is made up of 15 amino acids. The junction had 7 bases not matched to a gene; V was cut back by 0 bases and J by 6 bases. CDR1 is SGHRS, CDR2 YFSETQ, per germline. CDR3 protein: CASSLGSRGHDGYTF. The CDR3 region has the DNA TGCGCCAGCAGCTTGGGGTCCAGGGGGCATGATGGCTACACCTTC.